The next 7 T cell receptor beta chains were all read from a single sample in a study of regulatory T cells in long-lasting Graves disease. Construction of the TCR beta libraries employed iRepertoire HTBI primers in conjunction with Arm-PCR of CDR3 regions. TCRdb reanalysed the multiplex PCR reads using MiXCR and keeps one entry per CDR3 protein. The sample lists hundreds of thousands of distinct CDR3 sequences; 16% were seen once. Sample time point: newly diagnosed GD, antithyroid drugs for less than 3 months. RNA isolated from PBMCs was used to make the TCR library. These records were also assigned to another study, of T cells in Graves' hyperthyroidism and ophthalmopathy.

The sequencing used peripheral blood mononuclear cells (PBMCs), collected at new diagnosis, from a patient treated with antithyroid drugs. These receptors came from a woman aged 25 to 45 with Graves disease.

This chain joins TRBV5-4 and TRBJ2-7; D may be TRBD1 (6 bases). V lost 1 base, J lost 0 bases, and 11 bases lay in between. The CDR3 is 15 residues long. From germline, CDR1 is SGHNT and CDR2 YYREEE (reference sequence). The CDR3 DNA follows: TGTGCCAGCAGCTTGTTTGACAGGAGCTCCTACGAGCAGTACTTC. It is translated as CASSLFDRSSYEQYF.

This clonotype has a count of ten or more. The chain combines TRBV27 with TRBJ1-2; D is unclear. The CDR3 length is 17 residues. The germline V and J ends were trimmed by 0 bases and 5 bases, with 19 bases remaining between them. CDR1 MNHEY and CDR2 SMNVEV come from the germline V gene (reference sequence). The CDR3 DNA reads TGTGCCAGCAGTTTATCGAAAGGCGGGTCACCTCTATATGGCTACACCTTC. Encoded protein: CASSLSKGGSPLYGYTF.

The rearrangement uses TRBV5-1 and TRBJ2-7; unclear D gene. CDR3 length: 15 amino acids. The ends were cut back, 4 bases at V and 4 bases at J, with 18 bases in the middle. In germline, CDR1 is SGHRS, CDR2 YFSETQ. Here the CDR3 reads CASSPTGVSWYEQYF. The CDR3, as DNA: TGCGCCAGCAGCCCTACTGGAGTGAGTTGGTACGAGCAGTACTTC.

The gene calls are TRBV24-1 and TRBJ1-1; the match to TRBD1 covers 7 bases. The length of the CDR3 is 14 residues. Per the germline V gene, CDR1 is KGHDR and CDR2 is SFDVKD. After removal of 5 bases from V and 5 bases from J, the junction contained 7 bases not matched to a gene. CDR3 in DNA: TGTGCCACCAGTGGCAGTACAGGGGTTACTGAAGCTTTCTTT. This translates into CATSGSTGVTEAFF.

This clonotype was seen repeatedly, ten times or more. The chain couples TRBV5-1 to TRBJ1-1; D is unresolved. The CDR3 sequence is 16 residues long. The germline V and J ends were trimmed by 0 bases and 0 bases, with 12 bases remaining between them. CDR1 and CDR2 (germline): SGHRS, YFSETQ. CDR3 amino acids: CASSLEGSLMNTEAFF. Here the CDR3 DNA reads TGCGCCAGCAGCTTGGAAGGTAGTCTGATGAACACTGAAGCTTTCTTT. The full variable domain, completed using reference TRBV5-1 and TRBJ1-1, is KAGVTQTPRYLIKTRGQQVTLSCSPISGHRSVSWYQQTPGQGLQFLFEYFSETQRNKGNFPGRFSGRQFSNSRSEMNVSTLELGDSALYLCASSLEGSLMNTEAFFGQGTRLTVV.

A few counts support this clonotype. The V call is TRBV7-9, the J call TRBJ2-1; D ambiguous. Trimming removed 11 bases at V and 5 bases at J, with 16 bases between. Germline CDR1 is SEHNR and CDR2 is FQNEAQ (reference sequence). The CDR3 covers 13 residues. This chain's CDR3 is CAVKEKDNNEQFF. The CDR3 nucleotides are TGTGCCGTCAAGGAGAAAGACAACAATGAGCAGTTCTTC.

In its sample, this clonotype was seen many times. CDR3 region: CARNRDTMNTEAFF. The CDR3 DNA reads TGTGCCAGGAACAGGGACACCATGAACACTGAAGCTTTCTTT. The chain combines TRBV6-1 with TRBJ1-1; possible D gene TRBD1, 6 bases. The CDR3 contains 14 residues. CDR1 and CDR2 (germline): MNHNS, SASEGT. The V end was cut by 9 bases, the J end by 0 bases, with 14 bases between.